The 19 T cell receptor beta chains below were found in one sample sequenced in a study of Ad26.COV2.S vaccination and SARS-CoV-2 variants. Data came from immunoSEQ multiplex PCR; TCRdb stores just in-frame clones and leaves some out. This sample has under 95,000 clones; approximately 81% occur once, and the top ten carry about a sixth. The input for sequencing was peripheral blood, taken after recovery from COVID-19. All receptors come from a human donor who had recovered from COVID-19.

The chain has TRBV5-4 and TRBJ2-3; 7 nucleotides align to TRBD2. This CDR3 is built from 15 residues. V shed 0 bases, J shed 0 bases, and the junction held 1 base outside the gene matches. Germline values: CDR1 SGHNT, CDR2 YYREEE (reference sequence). CDR3 residues: CASSLGLASTDTQYF. The CDR3 DNA follows: TGTGCCAGCAGCTTGGGACTAGCTAGCACAGATACGCAGTATTTT. Together with reference TRBV5-4 and TRBJ2-3, the CDR3 gives the full variable domain: ETGVTQSPTHLIKTRGQQVTLRCSSQSGHNTVSWYQQALGQGPQFIFQYYREEENGRGNFPPRFSGLQFPNYSSELNVNALELDDSALYLCASSLGLASTDTQYFGPGTRLTVL.

The rearrangement uses TRBV12-3 or TRBV12-4 and TRBJ2-2; a possible D gene is TRBD1 (5 bases). The CDR3 is made up of 13 amino acids. V lost 6 bases and J 1 base, leaving 6 bases between the germline ends. The CDR3 region is CASRQGNTGELFF. In DNA form, the CDR3 reads TGTGCCAGCAGGCAGGGGAACACCGGGGAGCTGTTTTTT.

The rearrangement uses TRBV15 and TRBJ2-2, with D possibly TRBD1 on 6 matching bases. Germline values: CDR1 LNHNV, CDR2 YYDKDF (reference sequence). Deletions cut 1 base from V and 9 bases from J, with 21 bases between. CDR3 length: 17 residues. The CDR3 bases are TGTGCCACCAGCAGAGCCACCGTTAACAGGGACGAGAGGGAGCTGTTTTTT. Its protein product is CATSRATVNRDERELFF.

This clone was found a few times. The gene calls are TRBV9 and TRBJ2-1; D is unclear. CDR3 size: 13 residues. V gave up 4 bases and J gave up 3 bases, with 8 bases separating them. Germline V gene sequence: CDR1 SGDLS, CDR2 YYNGEE. Here the CDR3 reads CASSLSDYNEQFF. The CDR3 DNA follows: TGTGCCAGCAGCCTTTCGGACTACAATGAGCAGTTCTTC.

This clone is a singleton in its sample. The genes are TRBV13 and TRBJ2-2; tentative D call: TRBD2 (5 bases). CDR3 size: 16 residues. V shed 4 bases and J shed 6 bases, with 18 bases lying between them. In germline, CDR1 is PRHDT, CDR2 FYEKMQ (reference sequence). The CDR3 is CASSYTKLSRAGELFF. The CDR3 region has the DNA TGTGCCAGCAGCTATACCAAACTATCGAGGGCCGGGGAGCTGTTTTTT.

V gene TRBV7-3 combines with J gene TRBJ2-5; D gene unclear. The CDR3 is 13 amino acids. With 3 bases removed from V and 5 bases from J, the gap between germline ends came to 10 bases. The germline V gene encodes CDR1 SGHTA and CDR2 FQGTGA. The CDR3 bases are TGTGCCAGCAGCTTGATTGGTGGGGAGACCCAGTACTTC. Protein: CASSLIGGETQYF.

CDR3 nucleotide sequence: TGTGCCAGCAGTTGGACAGGATTTGGCAATCAGCCCCAGCATTTT. Protein: CASSWTGFGNQPQHF. The chain combines TRBV6-6 with TRBJ1-5, with 7 positions matching TRBD1. V lost 4 bases to trimming and J lost 2 bases; unmatched junction nucleotides: 5. Germline loops: CDR1 MNHNY, CDR2 SVGAGI (reference sequence). The CDR3 runs 15 residues.

At least ten counts were recorded for this clone. The chain recombines TRBV11-1 with TRBJ2-7; D is unclear. Germline lookup yields CDR1 SGHAT and CDR2 FQDESV (reference sequence). The ends were cut back, 1 base at V and 3 bases at J, with 4 bases in the middle. The CDR3 runs to 12 residues. The CDR3 sequence is CASSLEDYEQYF. The CDR3 nucleotides read TGTGCCAGCAGCTTAGAGGACTACGAGCAGTACTTC.

The chain couples TRBV3-1 (or the pseudogene TRBV3-2) to TRBJ1-5, with unresolved D. The CDR3 consists of 16 residues. Germline-derived CDR1 and CDR2 are LGHDT and YNNKEL (reference sequence). Between the trimmed V and J ends, which lost 1 base and 3 bases, there was a span of 13 bases. In nucleotides, the CDR3 is TGTGCCAGCAGCCAAGGCACAGCGAAGCTCAATCAGCCCCAGCATTTT. As protein: CASSQGTAKLNQPQHF.

The chain has TRBV5-4 and TRBJ2-7, with 7 positions matching TRBD1. In germline, CDR1 is SGHNT, CDR2 YYREEE (reference sequence). The CDR3 is made up of 13 amino acids. V lost 4 bases, J lost 4 bases, and 5 bases stayed unmatched. The CDR3, as DNA: TGTGCCAGCAGCAAAAAACAGGGGTACGAGCAGTACTTC. Its translation: CASSKKQGYEQYF. Filled out from reference TRBV5-4 and TRBJ2-7, the complete variable domain reads ETGVTQSPTHLIKTRGQQVTLRCSSQSGHNTVSWYQQALGQGPQFIFQYYREEENGRGNFPPRFSGLQFPNYSSELNVNALELDDSALYLCASSKKQGYEQYFGPGTRLTVT.

CDR3 DNA sequence: TGCAGCGTTTCAGTGACTGGAAACACCATATATTTT. Amino acid sequence: CSVSVTGNTIYF. This chain links TRBV29-1 with TRBJ1-3; no clear D gene. Germline lookup yields CDR1 SQVTM and CDR2 ANQGSEA. This CDR3 comprises 12 residues. V lost 5 bases to trimming and J lost 2 bases, with 7 bases between them.

V usage is TRBV7-9 and J usage is TRBJ2-5; 7 nucleotides match TRBD2. V trimming: 3 bases; J trimming: 1 base; junction bases outside the gene matches: 5. The CDR3 is 15 residues long. CDR1 SEHNR and CDR2 FQNEAQ come from the germline V gene (reference sequence). The CDR3 here is CASSFSGTPQETQYF. CDR3 coding DNA: TGTGCCAGCAGCTTCAGCGGGACTCCCCAAGAGACCCAGTACTTC.

The rearrangement joins TRBV6-5 to TRBJ1-2; D unresolved. V was clipped by 10 bases and J by 6 bases, with 12 bases between them. CDR3 size: 11 residues. Germline loops: CDR1 MNHEY, CDR2 SVGAGI. CDR3 amino acids: CATIGVNGYTF. Here the CDR3 DNA reads TGTGCCACCATTGGGGTGAATGGCTACACCTTC.

The rearrangement uses TRBV6-2 or TRBV6-3 and TRBJ1-5, with D perhaps matching TRBD1 (6 bases). V lost 2 bases and J lost 0, with 11 bases in between. Looked up from germline, CDR1 is MNHEY and CDR2 is SVGEGT. This CDR3 comprises 16 residues. The CDR3 protein is CASSYGTPVSNQPQHF. The CDR3 nucleotides are TGTGCCAGCAGTTACGGGACACCGGTTAGCAATCAGCCCCAGCATTTT.

This clone was detected once. This chain links TRBV4-3 with TRBJ2-7; the match to TRBD2 covers 11 bases. Germline-derived CDR1 and CDR2 are LGHNA and YSLEER. J gave up 5 bases and V 1 base, and 10 bases lay outside the gene matches. This CDR3 is 17 amino acids long. The CDR3 sequence is CASSQGSGRAAVHEQYF. CDR3 nucleotides: TGCGCCAGCAGCCAAGGTAGCGGGAGGGCCGCGGTGCACGAGCAGTACTTC.

The sample holds one count of this clone. The chain uses TRBV2 and TRBJ2-1; D gene ambiguous. V shed 7 bases and J shed 10 bases, with 8 bases lying between them. This CDR3 region has 10 residues. Germline V CDR1 and CDR2: SNHLY, FYNNEI. CDR3 nucleotides: TGTGCCAGCATTTTAACAGAGCAGTTCTTC. Translated, it gives CASILTEQFF.

This clone has a handful of counts. This sequence joins TRBV19 and TRBJ2-2, with TRBD1 as a possible D gene (6 bases). V lost 5 bases and J lost 6, with 19 bases in between. The CDR3 contains 16 residues. CDR1 is LNHDA and CDR2 is SQIVND in the germline V gene (reference sequence). CDR3 in amino acids: CASSLQQGGWAGELFF. In nucleotides, the CDR3 is TGTGCCAGTAGTCTTCAACAGGGTGGTTGGGCCGGGGAGCTGTTTTTT.

The chain couples TRBV5-5 to TRBJ1-1; no clear D. CDR1 is SGHKS and CDR2 is YYEKEE in the germline V gene (reference sequence). The CDR3 is made up of 14 amino acids. Between the trimmed V and J ends, which lost 3 bases and 0 bases, there was a span of 9 bases. The CDR3 bases are TGTGCCAGCAGCTCAGGACTGGTGAACACTGAAGCTTTCTTT. Its protein is CASSSGLVNTEAFF. Complete variable domain (other parts from reference TRBV5-5 and TRBJ1-1): DAGVTQSPTHLIKTRGQQVTLRCSPISGHKSVSWYQQVLGQGPQFIFQYYEKEERGRGNFPDRFSARQFPNYSSELNVNALLLGDSALYLCASSSGLVNTEAFFGQGTRLTVV.

V and J are TRBV29-1 and TRBJ1-2, with a weak D call TRBD1 (5 bases). Germline V gene sequence: CDR1 SQVTM, CDR2 ANQGSEA. V lost 2 bases to trimming and J lost 8 bases, with 9 bases between them. This CDR3 comprises 11 residues. DNA for the CDR3: TGCAGCGTTGAACTAGGGGAGGGCTACACCTTC. Amino acid sequence: CSVELGEGYTF.